A single sample gave rise to the 32 T cell receptor beta chains below, sequenced in a study of T cells in Graves' hyperthyroidism and ophthalmopathy. Regions amplified from RNA transcripts were the TCR beta CDR3 regions. Carried out on the TCR CDR3, a first-round RT-PCR used the HTBI primer set. TCRdb recomputed calls from the multiplex PCR reads with MiXCR, one row per CDR3 protein. Of 530,000 or so distinct CDR3 sequences in the sample, 15% to 20% were seen once. Material: blood. Receptors were obtained from a woman between 18 and 29 years old with Graves' ophthalmopathy.

The V and J genes are TRBV28 and TRBJ1-5; 7 bases line up with TRBD1. J was trimmed by 2 bases and V by 6 bases; bases with no gene match: 10. Germline CDR1 MDHEN, CDR2 SYDVKM. The CDR3 spans 16 residues. The CDR3 is CASSRLYRGGNQPQHF. DNA of the CDR3: TGTGCCAGCAGCCGACTATACAGGGGTGGCAATCAGCCCCAGCATTTT.

On this clonotype: This may be a read error: a much more frequent sequence differs by one nucleotide. The chain employs TRBV27 and TRBJ1-1; no firm D call. Deletions cut 5 bases from V and 7 bases from J, with 14 bases between. CDR1 MNHEY and CDR2 SMNVEV come from the germline V gene (reference sequence). The CDR3 sequence is 13 residues long. This chain's CDR3 is CASSDLHGYEAFF. For the CDR3, the DNA is TGTGCCAGCAGTGATTTGCATGGGTATGAAGCTTTCTTT.

This clonotype was picked up many times. The gene calls are TRBV3-1 and TRBJ1-4; 7 nucleotides agree with TRBD1. V was pared by 4 bases and J by 2 bases, with 7 bases of the junction left unmatched. Per germline, CDR1 LGHDT and CDR2 YNNKEL (reference sequence). CDR3 length: 16 amino acids. The CDR3 region is CASSRLQGQTNEKLFF. Written as DNA, the CDR3 is TGTGCCAGCAGCCGACTTCAGGGACAGACTAATGAAAAACTGTTTTTT.

This clonotype was detected many times. This chain uses TRBV20-1 with TRBJ2-7, with TRBD1 as a possible D gene (6 bases). V lost 4 bases, J lost 1 base, and 11 bases lay in between. The CDR3 sequence is 13 residues long. Germline V gene lookup returns CDR1 DFQATT and CDR2 SNEGSKA (reference sequence). CDR3 sequence: CSATGDLSYEQYF. Here the CDR3 DNA reads TGCAGTGCTACAGGGGACCTGTCCTACGAGCAGTACTTC.

This clonotype was detected only a few times. The chain links TRBV6-1 to TRBJ1-3; D may be TRBD1 (6 bases). Deletions cut 6 bases from V and 2 bases from J, with 14 bases between. CDR1 and CDR2 (germline): MNHNS, SASEGT. There are 15 residues in the CDR3. Here the CDR3 DNA reads TGTGCCAGCAGCACAGGGACCCGTCCTGGAAACACCATATATTTT. This sequence encodes CASSTGTRPGNTIYF.

This clonotype was counted only a few times. The chain joins TRBV5-1 to TRBJ1-1; TRBD1 matches at 7 bases. Trimming cost V 4 bases and J 0 bases; bases outside gene matches: 6. This CDR3 has 15 residues. Looked up from germline, CDR1 is SGHRS and CDR2 is YFSETQ. CDR3 sequence: CASSVGQAVNTEAFF. As DNA, the CDR3 is TGCGCCAGCAGCGTCGGACAGGCGGTGAACACTGAAGCTTTCTTT.

This clonotype was observed at least ten times. The chain couples TRBV27 to TRBJ1-5, with D possibly TRBD1 on 5 matching bases. The germline CDR1 and CDR2 sequences are MNHEY and SMNVEV (reference sequence). Trimming cost V 3 bases and J 4 bases, with 16 bases left between them. The CDR3 consists of 16 residues. CDR3 DNA sequence: TGTGCCAGCAGTTTCCGGCCGGGACGGATTAATCAGCCCCAGCATTTT. Protein product: CASSFRPGRINQPQHF.

The rearrangement uses TRBV7-2 and TRBJ2-2; the match to TRBD2 covers 10 bases. V lost 6 bases to trimming and J lost 2 bases; unmatched junction nucleotides: 6. Looked up from germline, CDR1 is SGHTA and CDR2 is FQGNSA. CDR3 length: 16 amino acids. DNA for the CDR3: TGTGCCAGCAGACCCGGACTAGCGGAAAACACCGGGGAGCTGTTTTTT. This encodes CASRPGLAENTGELFF.

The table lists this clonotype with many counts. CDR3 coding DNA: TGTGCCAGCCGGGGAGGGGGGCGGTACACTGAAGCTTTCTTT. Protein product: CASRGGGRYTEAFF. The chain carries TRBV2 and TRBJ1-1; TRBD1 might be the D (6 bases). Germline V gives CDR1 SNHLY, CDR2 FYNNEI. The CDR3 has 14 residues. V lost 8 bases and J lost 3, with 16 bases in between.

This clonotype was seen at least ten times. The chain employs TRBV11-2 and TRBJ2-1, with 11 bases fitting TRBD2. Germline V gene lookup returns CDR1 SGHAT and CDR2 FQNNGV. The CDR3 is 15 residues long. After removal of 6 bases from V and 5 bases from J, the junction contained 6 bases not matched to a gene. CDR3 amino acids: CASRKLGLADNEQFF. The CDR3 bases are TGTGCCAGCAGGAAGCTGGGACTAGCGGACAATGAGCAGTTCTTC.

This clonotype was counted at least ten times. The chain couples TRBV11-3 to TRBJ1-1; D not certain. V dropped 5 bases and J dropped 4 bases, with 11 bases sitting between them. Germline V gene sequence: CDR1 SGHNT, CDR2 YENEEA. CDR3 length: 13 amino acids. The CDR3 DNA reads TGTGCCAGCAGCCAGATGGACGGCACTGAAGCTTTCTTT. It specifies CASSQMDGTEAFF.

The chain couples TRBV28 to TRBJ1-1; TRBD1 aligns across 10 bases. This CDR3 region has 15 residues. After removal of 1 base from V and 3 bases from J, the junction contained 2 bases not matched to a gene. CDR1 is MDHEN, CDR2 SYDVKM, per germline. The CDR3 here is CASSLFGTGDTEAFF. CDR3 coding DNA: TGTGCCAGCAGTTTATTCGGGACAGGGGACACTGAAGCTTTCTTT.

About this clonotype: A much larger clone lies a single base off, so this may be a read error. The CDR3 sequence is CASSWYRGQGVSGANVLTF. Written as DNA, the CDR3 is TGTGCCAGCAGCTGGTATCGGGGACAGGGAGTCTCTGGGGCCAACGTCCTGACTTTC. This chain joins TRBV5-5 and TRBJ2-6; 9 positions agree with TRBD1. CDR3 length: 19 amino acids. The V and J ends lost 3 bases and 0 bases, in that order; junction bases with no gene match: 10. CDR1 and CDR2 (germline): SGHKS, YYEKEE (reference sequence).

This clonotype has ten or more counts. This chain connects TRBV30 to TRBJ2-7; D is uncertain. Germline-derived CDR1 and CDR2 are GTSNPN and SVGIG (reference sequence). V lost 1 base and J lost 2, with 12 bases in between. This CDR3 region has 14 residues. The CDR3 nucleotides read TGTGCCTGGAGTGCCGGTATGCCACCCTACGAGCAGTACTTC. Protein: CAWSAGMPPYEQYF.

This clonotype was seen many times. The chain employs TRBV6-6 and TRBJ2-7; 7 bases fit TRBD1. CDR3 length: 15 residues. Germline CDR1 MNHNY, CDR2 SVGAGI (reference sequence). V shed 2 bases and J 2 bases; nucleotides not matched to a gene: 6. This chain's CDR3 is CASSYGAGGTYEQYF. The DNA for the CDR3 is TGTGCCAGCAGTTACGGCGCAGGGGGAACCTACGAGCAGTACTTC.

For this clonotype: Being one base from a much bigger clone, this may be a read error. The chain employs TRBV6-2 or TRBV6-3 and TRBJ2-7; D remains ambiguous. V was cut by 0 bases and J by 1 base, with 4 bases left in between. Germline assignment: CDR1 MNHEY and CDR2 SVGEGT. The CDR3 is 13 residues long. DNA of the CDR3: TGTGCCAGCAGTTACTCGATTTCCTACGAGCAGTACTTC. It codes for CASSYSISYEQYF.

This clonotype was picked up a small number of times. J is TRBJ1-3 and V is TRBV29-1; D is unresolved. Trimming removed 3 bases at V and 0 bases at J, with 6 bases between. CDR1 and CDR2 from the germline V gene are SQVTM and ANQGSEA. This CDR3 contains 13 residues. CDR3 sequence: CSVDDGSGNTIYF. CDR3 coding DNA: TGCAGCGTTGACGACGGCTCTGGAAACACCATATATTTT.

Only a few counts were recorded for this clonotype. The chain combines TRBV28 with TRBJ2-3, with D perhaps matching TRBD1 or TRBD2 (5 bases each). V was cut by 3 bases and J by 5 bases, with 15 bases left in between. This CDR3 spans 15 amino acids. Germline values: CDR1 MDHEN, CDR2 SYDVKM. CDR3 sequence: CASSLGDRTGDTQYF. CDR3 DNA: TGTGCCAGCAGTTTGGGAGACCGTACAGGAGATACGCAGTATTTT. The complete variable domain, with remaining parts taken from reference TRBV28 and TRBJ2-3, reads DVKVTQSSRYLVKRTGEKVFLECVQDMDHENMFWYRQDPGLGLRLIYFSYDVKMKEKGDIPEGYSVSREKKERFSLILESASTNQTSMYLCASSLGDRTGDTQYFGPGTRLTVL.

Note on this clonotype: Just one base apart from a much larger clone, this may be a read error. The gene calls are TRBV7-9 and TRBJ2-5, with TRBD1 identical over 10 bases. Germline CDR1 reads SEHNR; CDR2 reads FQNEAQ (reference sequence). The CDR3 is 15 amino acids. Here the CDR3 reads CASSLWTGGQETEYF. The CDR3 DNA follows: TGTGCCAGCAGCTTATGGACAGGGGGACAAGAGACCGAGTACTTC.

This clonotype has a handful of counts. V usage is TRBV20-1 and J usage is TRBJ2-1, with TRBD2 as a possible D gene (6 bases). This CDR3 comprises 15 residues. Trimming took off 6 bases at V and 0 bases at J, with 15 bases between the two ends. From germline, CDR1 is DFQATT and CDR2 SNEGSKA (reference sequence). CDR3 loop: CSAARGRSSYNEQFF. The CDR3 nucleotides read TGCAGTGCGGCCAGAGGGAGGAGCTCCTACAATGAGCAGTTCTTC.

The J gene is TRBJ2-2, the V gene TRBV20-1, with D possibly TRBD1 on 5 matching bases. Germline-derived CDR1 and CDR2 are DFQATT and SNEGSKA (reference sequence). V shed 3 bases and J shed 3 bases, with 20 bases lying between them. The CDR3 loop spans 17 amino acids. CDR3 DNA: TGCAGTGCTAGTGGGGCAGGGTCTTCTCTCGACACCGGGGAGCTGTTTTTT. Protein product: CSASGAGSSLDTGELFF.

This clonotype was recorded many times. The V and J genes are TRBV6-1 and TRBJ1-1, with D uncertain. CDR1 is MNHNS, CDR2 SASEGT, per germline. V lost 2 bases and J lost 4, with 11 bases in between. The CDR3 totals 14 residues. The CDR3 nucleotides are TGTGCCAGCAGTGAATTTGGGGTTCTCACTGAAGCTTTCTTT. Translation gives CASSEFGVLTEAFF.

The table lists this clonotype with many counts. This sequence joins TRBV20-1 and TRBJ2-7, with no clear D. V lost 0 bases and J lost 2, with 11 bases in between. Germline loops: CDR1 DFQATT, CDR2 SNEGSKA (reference sequence). This CDR3 region has 14 residues. CDR3 protein: CSARDRAKTYEQYF. For the CDR3, the DNA is TGCAGTGCTAGAGATCGCGCCAAGACCTACGAGCAGTACTTC.

The genes are TRBV9 and TRBJ2-2, with D possibly being TRBD1 or TRBD2 (5 bases each). Germline V gene sequence: CDR1 SGDLS, CDR2 YYNGEE. V was shortened by 6 bases and J by 6 bases, with 15 bases between the two germline ends. This CDR3 comprises 14 residues. This chain's CDR3 is CASKGLGRSGELFF. The DNA for the CDR3 is TGTGCCAGCAAAGGACTGGGGCGTTCCGGGGAGCTGTTTTTT.

This clonotype was seen a few times. V and J are TRBV7-2 and TRBJ2-2; D may be TRBD2 (7 bases). Germline loops: CDR1 SGHTA, CDR2 FQGNSA. There are 15 residues in the CDR3. V lost 7 bases to trimming and J lost 7 bases, with 19 bases between them. The chain's CDR3 is CASNAGTGRVGELFF. CDR3 DNA sequence: TGTGCCAGCAACGCTGGCACAGGGAGGGTCGGGGAGCTGTTTTTT.

This clonotype has at least ten counts. This sequence joins TRBV20-1 and TRBJ2-3; D unclear. The CDR3 sequence is 12 residues long. Germline lookup yields CDR1 DFQATT and CDR2 SNEGSKA (reference sequence). The ends were cut back, 6 bases at V and 2 bases at J, with 9 bases in the middle. CDR3 sequence (DNA): TGCAGTGCCACAGCCGCCACAGATACGCAGTATTTT. Its protein product is CSATAATDTQYF.

This clonotype was seen at least ten times. V gene TRBV11-2 combines with J gene TRBJ2-2; D not certain. There are 16 residues in the CDR3. Between the trimmed V and J ends, which lost 0 bases and 0 bases, there was a span of 8 bases. Germline V gene data show CDR1 as SGHAT and CDR2 as FQNNGV. CDR3 protein: CASSLDEPANTGELFF. In nucleotides, the CDR3 is TGTGCCAGCAGCTTAGATGAACCTGCGAACACCGGGGAGCTGTTTTTT.

CDR3 sequence: CASSSKGADTEAFF. The DNA for the CDR3 is TGTGCCAGCAGTTCGAAAGGGGCGGACACTGAAGCTTTCTTT. V and J are TRBV6-9 and TRBJ1-1; a weak D match, TRBD1 (5 bases). This CDR3 contains 14 residues. V lost 4 bases and J lost 3, with 12 bases in between. CDR1 and CDR2 from the germline V gene are MNHGY and SVAAGI.

The rearrangement links TRBV15 to TRBJ2-5; 8 bases match TRBD2. CDR1 is LNHNV and CDR2 is YYDKDF in the germline V gene (reference sequence). The CDR3 is 20 amino acids. V shed 0 bases, J shed 2 bases, and the junction held 17 bases outside the gene matches. CDR3 in DNA: TGTGCCACCAGCAGAGACACCCCTTCCCTGCGGGGGGCCAAACAAGAGACCCAGTACTTC. As protein: CATSRDTPSLRGAKQETQYF.

The chain employs TRBV4-1 and TRBJ2-3; D is possibly TRBD1 (5 bases). The CDR3 runs 16 residues. Trimming took 4 bases from V and 2 from J, leaving 16 bases between them. Germline V gene lookup returns CDR1 MGHRA and CDR2 YSYEKL. This chain's CDR3 is CASSPLGQYPTDTQYF. The CDR3 DNA reads as TGCGCCAGCAGCCCCTTGGGGCAGTACCCCACAGATACGCAGTATTTT.

In this sample, this clonotype turned up a few times. This chain connects TRBV7-2 to TRBJ2-7, with TRBD1 as a possible D gene (6 bases). The CDR3 sequence is 16 residues long. Germline V gene sequence: CDR1 SGHTA, CDR2 FQGNSA. V was shortened by 7 bases and J by 2 bases, with 21 bases between the two germline ends. The CDR3 sequence: CASTLPGTTNAYEQYF. CDR3 nucleotides: TGTGCCAGCACCCTTCCCGGGACAACGAACGCCTACGAGCAGTACTTC.

This clonotype came up a few times. The chain links TRBV4-1 to TRBJ1-6; TRBD1 agrees at 7 bases. V lost 3 bases to trimming and J lost 7 bases; unmatched junction nucleotides: 6. Per the germline V gene, CDR1 is MGHRA and CDR2 is YSYEKL. The CDR3 loop spans 15 amino acids. The CDR3 sequence: CASSHTPGGNSPLHF. DNA of the CDR3: TGCGCCAGCAGCCACACGCCAGGGGGGAATTCACCCCTCCACTTT.